Listed below are T cell receptor beta chains from one sample, sequenced in a study of blood T cell repertoires in COVID-19. Produced via immunoSEQ multiplex PCR; TCRdb's table is partial and in-frame only. This repertoire shows over 70,000 clones, approximately 80% found once; its top ten account for under 25%. Material: peripheral blood. The receptors were sampled from a woman of 80 years or more with acute or convalescent COVID-19. Both conserved end residues are part of each CDR3. Fields, in order: D gene, J gene, V gene, clone size, CDR3 protein, CDR3 DNA. The D gene is left open where the match is weak. Size is omitted from some rows. Given values are once, few, many or a class for expanded clones.

d_gene: NA
j_gene: TRBJ2-2
v_gene: TRBV7-6
abundance: few
CDR3aa: CASSLLSGGEGTGELFF
CDR3nt: TGTGCCAGCAGCTTATTATCCGGGGGAGAGGGAACCGGGGAGCTGTTTTTT

d_gene: TRBD2
j_gene: TRBJ2-3
v_gene: TRBV19
abundance: NA
CDR3aa: CASSSPGLAADTQYF
CDR3nt: TGTGCCAGTAGTTCTCCGGGACTAGCGGCAGATACGCAGTATTTT

d_gene: TRBD1
j_gene: TRBJ2-3
v_gene: TRBV19
abundance: NA
CDR3aa: CATDRDRGDGADTQYF
CDR3nt: TGTGCCACCGACCGGGACAGGGGTGATGGGGCAGATACGCAGTATTTT

d_gene: TRBD1
j_gene: TRBJ1-5
v_gene: TRBV28
abundance: NA
CDR3aa: CASRQGPGGGEPQHF
CDR3nt: TGTGCCAGCCGACAAGGGCCAGGGGGCGGGGAGCCCCAGCATTTT

d_gene: TRBD1
j_gene: TRBJ2-1
v_gene: TRBV5-4
abundance: NA
CDR3aa: CASSWGQGTYNEQFF
CDR3nt: TGTGCCAGCAGCTGGGGACAGGGCACCTACAATGAGCAGTTCTTC

d_gene: TRBD1
j_gene: TRBJ2-3
v_gene: TRBV7-3
abundance: NA
CDR3aa: CASALQGAFTDTQYF
CDR3nt: TGTGCCAGCGCGTTGCAGGGGGCTTTCACAGATACGCAGTATTTT

d_gene: NA
j_gene: TRBJ2-3
v_gene: TRBV6-4
abundance: NA
CDR3aa: CASSDAGSTDTQYF
CDR3nt: TGTGCCAGCAGTGATGCGGGGTCCACAGATACGCAGTATTTT

d_gene: TRBD2
j_gene: TRBJ2-7
v_gene: TRBV19
abundance: once
CDR3aa: CASSFAGEGYEQYF
CDR3nt: TGTGCCAGTAGTTTCGCGGGAGAAGGGTACGAGCAGTACTTC

d_gene: NA
j_gene: TRBJ1-1
v_gene: TRBV2
abundance: NA
CDR3aa: CASSTEGGTEAFF
CDR3nt: TGTGCCAGCAGTACTGAAGGGGGCACTGAAGCTTTCTTT

d_gene: NA
j_gene: TRBJ1-4
v_gene: TRBV6-5
abundance: NA
CDR3aa: CASSYQGSTNEKLFF
CDR3nt: TGTGCCAGCAGTTACCAGGGCTCAACTAATGAAAAACTGTTTTTT

d_gene: NA
j_gene: TRBJ2-5
v_gene: TRBV5-1
abundance: few
CDR3aa: CASSPLSDQETQYF
CDR3nt: TGCGCCAGCAGCCCCCTTAGCGACCAAGAGACCCAGTACTTC

d_gene: TRBD2
j_gene: TRBJ2-5
v_gene: TRBV5-1
abundance: NA
CDR3aa: CASSVSGSETQYF
CDR3nt: TGCGCCAGCAGCGTGAGCGGGAGTGAGACCCAGTACTTC

d_gene: TRBD1
j_gene: TRBJ1-1
v_gene: TRBV19
abundance: NA
CDR3aa: CASSSRTGVSTEAFF
CDR3nt: TGTGCCAGTAGTTCTAGGACAGGGGTCAGCACTGAAGCTTTCTTT

d_gene: NA
j_gene: TRBJ2-3
v_gene: TRBV5-5
abundance: NA
CDR3aa: CASSLLVSTDTQYF
CDR3nt: TGTGCCAGCAGCTTGCTAGTCAGCACAGATACGCAGTATTTT

d_gene: TRBD1
j_gene: TRBJ2-1
v_gene: TRBV7-9
abundance: many
CDR3aa: CASSYDVLGTGTSNGEQFF
CDR3nt: TGTGCCAGCAGCTACGACGTCCTCGGGACAGGGACCTCTAATGGGGAGCAGTTCTTC

d_gene: TRBD1
j_gene: TRBJ2-2
v_gene: TRBV5-1
abundance: few
CDR3aa: CASSTGQTNTGELFF
CDR3nt: TGCGCCAGCAGCACGGGACAGACCAACACCGGGGAGCTGTTTTTT

d_gene: TRBD1
j_gene: TRBJ2-1
v_gene: TRBV18
abundance: once
CDR3aa: CASSPRTGVEQFF
CDR3nt: TGTGCCAGCTCACCACGGACAGGGGTTGAGCAGTTCTTC

d_gene: TRBD1
j_gene: TRBJ1-4
v_gene: TRBV30
abundance: once
CDR3aa: CAWTRQGTNEKLFF
CDR3nt: TGTGCCTGGACCCGACAGGGCACTAATGAAAAACTGTTTTTT

d_gene: NA
j_gene: TRBJ1-1
v_gene: TRBV18
abundance: NA
CDR3aa: CASSLVDSHTEAFF
CDR3nt: TGTGCCAGCTCACTCGTGGACAGTCACACTGAAGCTTTCTTT

d_gene: TRBD1
j_gene: TRBJ2-7
v_gene: TRBV29-1
abundance: once
CDR3aa: CSVRTGANYYEQYF
CDR3nt: TGCAGCGTCCGGACAGGGGCAAATTACTACGAGCAGTACTTC